This T cell receptor beta chain was profiled in a study of OX40 agonist ivuxolimab in advanced cancers. Overall study: The treatment was a fully human IgG2 OX40 agonist, ivuxolimab.

This CDR3 has 15 amino acids. Germline loops: CDR1 SGHAT, CDR2 FQNNGV. V trimming: 6 bases; J trimming: 4 bases; junction bases outside the gene matches: 5. Sequencing was performed with immunoSEQ multiplex PCR; in TCRdb, only in-frame clones are kept and a portion is missing. The repertoire holds 60,000 to 100,000 clones, with around 90% as singletons. The source is an adult with an advanced solid tumor such as melanoma, head and neck, liver or kidney cancer. The chain combines TRBV11-2 with TRBJ2-5; TRBD2 agrees at 13 bases. The sample consisted of CD4+ or CD8+ T cells sorted from blood, taken in a trial of the OX40 agonist ivuxolimab. The CDR3 nucleotides read TGTGCCAGCAGACTAGCGGGGGGGCCGGGAGAGACCCAGTACTTC. It translates to CASRLAGGPGETQYF. The complete variable domain, with remaining parts taken from reference TRBV11-2 and TRBJ2-5, reads EAGVAQSPRYKIIEKRQSVAFWCNPISGHATLYWYQQILGQGPKLLIQFQNNGVVDDSQLPKDRFSAERLKGVDSTLKIQPAKLEDSAVYLCASRLAGGPGETQYFGPGTRLLVL.